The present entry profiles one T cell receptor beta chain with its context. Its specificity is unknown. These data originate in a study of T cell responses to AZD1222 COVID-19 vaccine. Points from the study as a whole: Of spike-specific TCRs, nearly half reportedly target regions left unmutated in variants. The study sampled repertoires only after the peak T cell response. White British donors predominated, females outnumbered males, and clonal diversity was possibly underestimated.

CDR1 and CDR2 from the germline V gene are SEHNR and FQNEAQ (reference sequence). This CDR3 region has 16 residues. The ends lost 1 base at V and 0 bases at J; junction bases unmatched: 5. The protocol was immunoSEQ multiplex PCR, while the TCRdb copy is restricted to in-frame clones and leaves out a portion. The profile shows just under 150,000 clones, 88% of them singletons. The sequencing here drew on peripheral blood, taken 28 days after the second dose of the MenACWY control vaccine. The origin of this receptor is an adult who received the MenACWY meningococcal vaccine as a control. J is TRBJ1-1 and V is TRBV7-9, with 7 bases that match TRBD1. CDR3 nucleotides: TGTGCCAGCAGCTTAGAGACAGGGTACATGAACACTGAAGCTTTCTTT. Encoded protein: CASSLETGYMNTEAFF.